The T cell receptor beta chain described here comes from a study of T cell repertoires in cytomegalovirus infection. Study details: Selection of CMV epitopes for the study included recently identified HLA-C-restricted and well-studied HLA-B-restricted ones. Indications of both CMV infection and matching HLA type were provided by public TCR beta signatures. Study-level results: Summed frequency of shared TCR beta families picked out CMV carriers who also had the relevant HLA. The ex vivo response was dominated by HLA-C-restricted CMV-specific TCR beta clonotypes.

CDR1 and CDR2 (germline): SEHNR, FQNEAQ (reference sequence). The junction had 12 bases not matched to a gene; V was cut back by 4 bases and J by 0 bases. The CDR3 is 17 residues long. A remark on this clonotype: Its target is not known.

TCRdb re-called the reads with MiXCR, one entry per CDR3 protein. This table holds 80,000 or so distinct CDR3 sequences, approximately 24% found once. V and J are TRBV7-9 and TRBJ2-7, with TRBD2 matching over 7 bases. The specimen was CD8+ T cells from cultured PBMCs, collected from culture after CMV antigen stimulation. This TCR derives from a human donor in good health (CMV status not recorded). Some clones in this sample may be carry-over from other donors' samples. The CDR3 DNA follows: TGTGCCAGCAGCTCGGAAGCTAGCGGCACATTCTCCTACGAGCAGTACTTC. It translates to CASSSEASGTFSYEQYF.